This entry describes one T cell receptor (delta chain). Antigen unknown. The bulk TRD library came from roughly 0.15 ug of biopsy DNA amplified with BIOMED-2 primers. TCRdb reprocessed the multiplex PCR reads using CATT. The sample holds approximately 1,500 delta-chain clones, 55% to 70% seen once. The junction had 6 bases not matched to a gene; V was cut back by 3 bases and J by 0 bases. The V gene's germline CDR1 is GEAIGNYY and CDR2 EKD. CDR3 size: 17 residues. This sample is drawn from a study of intestinal T cells in coeliac disease. Genomic DNA came from ten 5-µm formalin-fixed paraffin-embedded scrolls per case. Study-level findings and limits: With TRG, around 94% of biopsies (51 of 54) were classified correctly. All 20 or so biopsies were correctly classified by TRD kmer clustering.

Sequenced sample: a duodenal biopsy. The rearrangement links TRDV2 to TRDJ1, with TRDD3 matching over 13 bases. This TCR derives from a human donor with celiac disease. This chain's CDR3 is CACDRHTGGYDTDKLIF. CDR3 DNA sequence: TGTGCCTGTGACCGACATACTGGGGGATACGACACCGATAAACTCATCTTT.